This T cell receptor beta chain was captured by sequencing in a study of T cell repertoires in cytomegalovirus infection. Study background: Use of recently identified HLA-C-restricted and well-studied HLA-B-restricted CMV epitopes was part of the study. Matching HLA type and CMV infection were both indicated by public TCR beta signatures. The study's findings and limits: CMV-specific TCR beta clonotypes restricted by HLA-C were the ones dominating the ex vivo response.

Each CDR3 protein gets one entry after TCRdb re-called the reads with MiXCR. The top ten hold 9.5% to 15% of the sample, which has fewer than 950,000 distinct CDR3 sequences, approximately 32% seen once. As to this clonotype: Antigen: not known. A much larger clone lies a single base off, so this may be a read error.

With 4 bases removed from V and 2 bases from J, the gap between germline ends came to 9 bases. This CDR3 region has 13 residues. Germline CDR1 is SGHVS and CDR2 is FQNEAQ. The chain uses TRBV7-8 and TRBJ2-7; D remains unclear. This sequence originates from a human donor in good health (CMV status not recorded). Some clones in this sample may be carry-over from other donors' samples. The starting material was cultured CD8+ T cells from PBMCs, obtained from culture after CMV antigen stimulation. The CDR3 loop is CASSSDGTYEQYF. As DNA, the CDR3 is TGTGCCAGCAGCTCCGACGGAACCTACGAGCAGTACTTC. Full variable domain (missing parts from reference TRBV7-8 and TRBJ2-7): GAGVSQSPRYKVAKRGQDVALRCDPISGHVSLFWYQQALGQGPEFLTYFQNEAQLDKSGLPSDRFFAERPEGSVSTLKIQRTQQEDSAVYLCASSSDGTYEQYFGPGTRLTVT.